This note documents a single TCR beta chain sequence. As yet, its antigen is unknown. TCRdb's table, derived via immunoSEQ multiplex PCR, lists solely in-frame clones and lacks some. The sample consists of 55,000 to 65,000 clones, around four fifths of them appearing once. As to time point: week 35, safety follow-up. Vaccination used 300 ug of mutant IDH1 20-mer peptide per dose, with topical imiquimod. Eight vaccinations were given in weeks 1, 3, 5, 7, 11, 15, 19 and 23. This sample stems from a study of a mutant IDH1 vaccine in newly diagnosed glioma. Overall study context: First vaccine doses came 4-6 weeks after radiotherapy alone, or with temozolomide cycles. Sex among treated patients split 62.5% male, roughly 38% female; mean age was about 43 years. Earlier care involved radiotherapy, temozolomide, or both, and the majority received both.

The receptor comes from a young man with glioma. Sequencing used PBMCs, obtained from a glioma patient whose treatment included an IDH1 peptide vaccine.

CDR3 loop: CASSLGSIWGSVVENIQYF. The CDR3, as DNA: TGTGCCAGCAGCTTAGGTTCGATTTGGGGGTCTGTCGTCGAAAACATTCAGTACTTC. This chain uses TRBV7-9 with TRBJ2-4, with D possibly being TRBD1 or TRBD2 (5 bases each). In germline, CDR1 is SEHNR, CDR2 FQNEAQ (reference sequence). Trimming took off 1 base at V and 5 bases at J, with 24 bases between the two ends. CDR3 length equals 19 residues.